This T cell receptor (beta chain) was sequenced for a study of Graves' ophthalmopathy and Graves' hyperthyroidism (dated by TCRdb to the late 2010s). In the study overall: Peripheral blood was collected at initial diagnosis, prior to any treatment. The approximately 100 discovery patients were randomly split 7:3 into training and test sets. In roughly six hyperthyroidism patients, T-cell repertoires of thyroid tissue and blood were compared. After sampling, hyperthyroidism patients received methimazole starting at 30 mg daily, and ophthalmopathy patients received high-dose intravenous methylprednisolone. In total, under 150 blood samples were TCR-sequenced: approximately 42 ophthalmopathy, approximately 75 hyperthyroidism and around 17 hyperthyroidism-to-ophthalmopathy patients. To tell Graves' ophthalmopathy apart from Graves' hyperthyroidism, and to predict which patients would progress to ophthalmopathy, the study relied on TCR beta repertoire signatures. For independent validation, a separate cohort was made up of 18 hyperthyroidism patients plus 17 patients who later progressed from hyperthyroidism to ophthalmopathy. To explore V-J signatures that distinguish ophthalmopathy from hyperthyroidism, a discovery set of about a hundred patients was enrolled, made up of 43 with ophthalmopathy and some 60 with stable hyperthyroidism. Study-wide conclusions, independent of this receptor: In validation, the model predicted ophthalmopathy progression with about 71% sensitivity and 72.22% specificity; 12 predicted patients were CT-confirmed with GO in a median of about 6.1 months. In cross-validation, the 13-signature model distinguished ophthalmopathy from stable hyperthyroidism with 85% to 90% sensitivity and roughly 81% specificity, and in the test set the corresponding values were roughly 80% and 76%. Among expanded thyroid clonotypes with frequency above 0.001, most also showed up in blood, which suggests that blood repertoires may reflect the thyroid immune response. No statistical method was used to predetermine the sample size, and group allocation was not hidden from the investigators.

The CDR3 runs 13 residues from the cysteine to the phenylalanine. The sequence is cut down to CDR3 DNA, 39 bases in frame from base 1. The germline V gene supplies CDR1 MNHNS and CDR2 SASEGT. This clonotype was counted at least ten times. What antigen it recognizes has not been identified. Since a much larger clone is just one base distant, this may be a read error. For repertoire sequencing, the TCR beta CDR3 regions were amplified from RNA transcripts. A first-round RT-PCR used HTBI primers with the Qiagen OneStep RT-PCR kit, followed by a second-round multiplex PCR, size selection and purification. Libraries were sequenced on an Illumina HiSeq2000 using paired-end 100 bp reads. The authors' analysis ran thus. Reads were processed with SOAPnuke, discarding reads with adapters, uncalled bases, mean Phred below 15, or no exact constant-primer or identifier match. COPE v1.2.5 was used to merge the high-quality paired reads. Each unique nucleotide sequence was defined as a clonotype, and clonotypes were aligned to IMGT TRB V, D and J references with MiTCR v1.1. Analysis was restricted to V-J combinations with a frequency above 0.0001, which covered roughly 99% of repertoires. A TCR clonal expansion and chaos score per V-J combination was defined as the ratio of F50 clonal expansion to chaos observed in the TCRdist matrix. Welch's t-statistics and random forest were used to narrow the features down to 13 V-J combinations, which were then fed into a naive Bayes classifier. The similarity between thyroid and blood repertoires was quantified using the Morisita-Horn index. Starting from the raw public reads, TCRdb applied fastp trimming at Q25, assembled clones with MiXCR and retained in-frame beta chains. Rows with a matching CDR3 protein are joined into one entry that keeps the most common DNA and genes. The V and J calls shown here were made by TCRdb, not taken from the authors' results. This sample holds 360,000 or so distinct CDR3 sequences; 15% to 20% were observed only once. The leading ten clones occupy about 1.4% of the sample.

The ophthalmopathy patients had moderately to severely active disease, with a Clinical Activity Score of 3 or higher, a NOSPECS grade of 4 or higher, and a disease duration of less than 3 months. Patients were excluded if they had other autoimmune diseases, uncontrolled infections, pregnancy or lactation. Diagnosis relied on clinical symptoms, serum thyroxine, TRAb, thyroid ultrasound and orbital computed tomography. Ficoll-Paque density gradient centrifugation was used to isolate PBMCs from around 9.1 ml of fresh peripheral blood. Trizol reagent was used to extract the total RNA, and its quality was then checked on an Agilent 2100 Bioanalyzer.

The sequenced material came from peripheral blood. The rearranged segments are TRBV6-1 and TRBJ1-1; 8 middle bases align to TRBD1. The receptor comes from a woman between 18 and 30 years old with Graves' ophthalmopathy. Donor details come from another sample of the same person, matched by shared clones. The CDR3 is CARRQGMNTEALF. The DNA is as follows: TGTGCCAGGAGACAGGGGATGAACACTGAAGCTCTCTTT.